The clone carrying this T cell receptor beta chain was counted many times. Its antigen is not known. One entry per CDR3 protein, called by TCRdb with MiXCR from the reads. The repertoire holds hundreds of thousands of distinct CDR3 sequences, around 10% seen once, with more than 2.5% in the top ten. CDR1 and CDR2 (germline): SGHTA, FQGNSA. CDR3 length equals 13 residues. V dropped 5 bases and J dropped 8 bases, with 10 bases sitting between them. The sample originates from a study of T cell repertoires in cytomegalovirus infection. Study information: CMV infection and matching HLA type were both indicated by public TCR beta signatures. Study-wide findings and caveats: The study found HLA-C-restricted CMV-specific TCR beta clonotypes dominating the ex vivo response. Pooled public TCR beta family frequency picked out CMV carriers with the relevant HLA.

The chain uses TRBV7-2 and TRBJ1-6; D is unclear. This TCR was recovered from a human donor in good health (CMV status not recorded). Some clones in this sample may be carry-over from other donors' samples. The sequenced sample was PBMCs. CDR3 DNA sequence: TGTGCCAGCAGCCAGGACTGGGATTCACCCCTCCACTTT. Translating it yields CASSQDWDSPLHF.